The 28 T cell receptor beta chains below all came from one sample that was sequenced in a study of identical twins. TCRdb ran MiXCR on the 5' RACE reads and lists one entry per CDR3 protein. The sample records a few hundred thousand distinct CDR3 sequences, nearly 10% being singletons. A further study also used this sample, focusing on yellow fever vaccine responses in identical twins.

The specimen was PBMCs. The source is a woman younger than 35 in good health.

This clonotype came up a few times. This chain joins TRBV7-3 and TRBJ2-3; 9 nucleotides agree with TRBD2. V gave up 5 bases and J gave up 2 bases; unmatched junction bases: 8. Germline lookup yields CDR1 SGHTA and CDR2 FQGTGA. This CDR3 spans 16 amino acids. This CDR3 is CASSPVAGEITDTQYF. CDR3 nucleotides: TGTGCCAGCAGCCCCGTAGCGGGGGAGATCACAGATACGCAGTATTTT. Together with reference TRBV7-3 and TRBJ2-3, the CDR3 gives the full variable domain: GAGVSQTPSNKVTEKGKYVELRCDPISGHTALYWYRQSLGQGPEFLIYFQGTGAADDSGLPNDRFFAVRPEGSVSTLKIQRTERGDSAVYLCASSPVAGEITDTQYFGPGTRLTVL.

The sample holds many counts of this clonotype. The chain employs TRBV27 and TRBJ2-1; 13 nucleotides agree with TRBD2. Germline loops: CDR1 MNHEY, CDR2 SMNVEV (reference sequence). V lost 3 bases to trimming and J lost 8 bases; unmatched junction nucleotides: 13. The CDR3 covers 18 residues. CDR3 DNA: TGTGCCAGCAGTTTCTCCCGGACTAGCGGGGGCCGCGGGGATGAGCAGTTCTTC. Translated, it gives CASSFSRTSGGRGDEQFF.

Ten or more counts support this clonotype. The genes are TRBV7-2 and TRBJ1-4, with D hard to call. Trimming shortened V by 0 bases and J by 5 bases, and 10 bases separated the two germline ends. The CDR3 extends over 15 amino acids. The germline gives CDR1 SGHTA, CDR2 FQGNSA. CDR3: CASSLAPGSNEKLFF. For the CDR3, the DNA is TGTGCCAGCAGCTTAGCGCCCGGGTCAAATGAAAAACTGTTTTTT.

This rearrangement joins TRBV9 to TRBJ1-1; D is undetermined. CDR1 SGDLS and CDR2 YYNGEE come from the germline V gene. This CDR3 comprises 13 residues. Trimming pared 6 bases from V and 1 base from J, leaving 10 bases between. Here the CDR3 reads CASNPTANTEAFF. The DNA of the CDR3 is TGTGCCAGCAACCCTACAGCGAACACTGAAGCTTTCTTT.

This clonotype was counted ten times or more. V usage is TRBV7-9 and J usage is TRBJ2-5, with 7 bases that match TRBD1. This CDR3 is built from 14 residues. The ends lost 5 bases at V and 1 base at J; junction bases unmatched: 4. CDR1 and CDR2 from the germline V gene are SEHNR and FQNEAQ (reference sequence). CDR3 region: CASSTNRGQETQYF. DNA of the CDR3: TGTGCCAGCAGCACCAACAGGGGCCAAGAGACCCAGTACTTC.

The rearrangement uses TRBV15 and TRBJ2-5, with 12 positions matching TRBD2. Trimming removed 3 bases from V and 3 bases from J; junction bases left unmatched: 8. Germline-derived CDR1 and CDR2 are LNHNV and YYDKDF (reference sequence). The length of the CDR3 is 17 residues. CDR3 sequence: CATSRNGLAGNKETQYF. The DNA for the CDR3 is TGTGCCACCAGCAGGAATGGACTAGCGGGGAACAAAGAGACCCAGTACTTC. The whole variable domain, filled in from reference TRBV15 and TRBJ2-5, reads DAMVIQNPRYQVTQFGKPVTLSCSQTLNHNVMYWYQQKSSQAPKLLFHYYDKDFNNEADTPDNFQSRRPNTSFCFLDIRSPGLGDTAMYLCATSRNGLAGNKETQYFGPGTRLLVL.

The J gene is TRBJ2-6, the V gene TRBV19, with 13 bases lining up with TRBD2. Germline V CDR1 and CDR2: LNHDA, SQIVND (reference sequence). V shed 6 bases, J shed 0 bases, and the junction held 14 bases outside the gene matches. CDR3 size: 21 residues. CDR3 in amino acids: CASRPGPGLAGRSSGANVLTF. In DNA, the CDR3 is TGTGCCAGTAGACCAGGACCGGGACTAGCGGGGAGGAGCTCTGGGGCCAACGTCCTGACTTTC.

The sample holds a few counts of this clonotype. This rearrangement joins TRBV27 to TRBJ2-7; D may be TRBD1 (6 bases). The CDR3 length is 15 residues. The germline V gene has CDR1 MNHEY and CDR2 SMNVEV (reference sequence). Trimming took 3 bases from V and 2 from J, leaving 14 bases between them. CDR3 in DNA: TGTGCCAGCAGTTTTACAGGGCCTAGGGCCTACGAGCAGTACTTC. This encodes CASSFTGPRAYEQYF.

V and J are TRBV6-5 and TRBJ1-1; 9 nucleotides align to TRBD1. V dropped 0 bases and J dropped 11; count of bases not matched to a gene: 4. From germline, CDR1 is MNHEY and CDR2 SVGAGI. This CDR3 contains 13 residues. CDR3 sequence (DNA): TGTGCCAGCAGTTACTCCGGGACAGGGACGGCTTTCTTT. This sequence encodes CASSYSGTGTAFF.

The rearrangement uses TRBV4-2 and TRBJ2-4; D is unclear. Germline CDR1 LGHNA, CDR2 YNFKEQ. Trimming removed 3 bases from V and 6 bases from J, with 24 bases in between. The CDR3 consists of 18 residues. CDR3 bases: TGTGCCAGCAGCCAGGGTCTTGCTACATCTGCATCGGGAAACATTCAGTACTTC. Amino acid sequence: CASSQGLATSASGNIQYF.

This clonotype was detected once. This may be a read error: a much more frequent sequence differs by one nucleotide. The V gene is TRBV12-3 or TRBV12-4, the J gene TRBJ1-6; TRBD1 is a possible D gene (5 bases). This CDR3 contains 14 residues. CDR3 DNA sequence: TGTGCCAGCAGGTTAGTTAGGGGTAATTCACCCCTCCACTTT. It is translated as CASRLVRGNSPLHF.

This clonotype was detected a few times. The CDR3 reads CASSFRGLAYEQYF. The CDR3 nucleotides read TGTGCCAGCAGCTTCCGGGGACTAGCCTACGAGCAGTACTTC. This sequence joins TRBV7-2 and TRBJ2-7; 8 nucleotides align to TRBD2. V lost 3 bases to trimming and J lost 2 bases; unmatched junction nucleotides: 3. This CDR3 comprises 14 residues. Germline lookup yields CDR1 SGHTA and CDR2 FQGNSA. Variable domain in full (rest from reference TRBV7-2 and TRBJ2-7): GAGVSQSPSNKVTEKGKDVELRCDPISGHTALYWYRQSLGQGLEFLIYFQGNSAPDKSGLPSDRFSAERTGGSVSTLTIQRTQQEDSAVYLCASSFRGLAYEQYFGPGTRLTVT.

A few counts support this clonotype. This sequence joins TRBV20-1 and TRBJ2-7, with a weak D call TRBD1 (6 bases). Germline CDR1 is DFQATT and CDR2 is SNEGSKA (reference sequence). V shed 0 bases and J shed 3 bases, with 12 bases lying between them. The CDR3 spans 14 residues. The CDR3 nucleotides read TGCAGTGCTAGAGATTGGCAGGGGATCTACGAGCAGTACTTC. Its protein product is CSARDWQGIYEQYF.

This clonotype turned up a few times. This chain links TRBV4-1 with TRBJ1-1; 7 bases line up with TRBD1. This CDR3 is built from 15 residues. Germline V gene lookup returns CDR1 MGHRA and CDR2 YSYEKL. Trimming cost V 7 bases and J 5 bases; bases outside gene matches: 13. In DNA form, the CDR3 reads TGCGCCAGCACCCAGGGACAGAACTTCGGGACTGAAGCTTTCTTT. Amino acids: CASTQGQNFGTEAFF.

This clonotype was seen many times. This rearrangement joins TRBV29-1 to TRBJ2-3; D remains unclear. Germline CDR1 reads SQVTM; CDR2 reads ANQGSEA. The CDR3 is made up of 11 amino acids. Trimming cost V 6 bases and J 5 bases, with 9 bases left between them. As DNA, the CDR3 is TGCAGCGTCAGTAAACTAGATACGCAGTATTTT. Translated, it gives CSVSKLDTQYF.

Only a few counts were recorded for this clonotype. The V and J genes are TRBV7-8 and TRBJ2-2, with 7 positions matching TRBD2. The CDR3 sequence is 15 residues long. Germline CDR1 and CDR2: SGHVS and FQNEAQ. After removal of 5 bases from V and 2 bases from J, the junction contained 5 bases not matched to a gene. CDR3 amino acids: CASSPGTINTGELFF. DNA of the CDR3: TGTGCCAGCAGCCCCGGGACTATAAACACCGGGGAGCTGTTTTTT.

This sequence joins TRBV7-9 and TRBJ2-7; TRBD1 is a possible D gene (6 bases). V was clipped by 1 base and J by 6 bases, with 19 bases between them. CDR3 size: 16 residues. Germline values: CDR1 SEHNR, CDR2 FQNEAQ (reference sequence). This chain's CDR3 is CASSLGQDRPGLEQYF. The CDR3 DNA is TGTGCCAGCAGCTTAGGCCAAGACAGGCCAGGGCTCGAGCAGTACTTC.

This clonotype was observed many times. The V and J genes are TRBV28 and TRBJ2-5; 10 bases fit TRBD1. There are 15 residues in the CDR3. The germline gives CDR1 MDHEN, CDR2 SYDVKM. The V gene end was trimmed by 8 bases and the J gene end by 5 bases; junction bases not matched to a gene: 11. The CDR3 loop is CASVRRTGGLETQYF. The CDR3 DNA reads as TGTGCCAGCGTTAGGAGGACAGGGGGTTTGGAGACCCAGTACTTC.

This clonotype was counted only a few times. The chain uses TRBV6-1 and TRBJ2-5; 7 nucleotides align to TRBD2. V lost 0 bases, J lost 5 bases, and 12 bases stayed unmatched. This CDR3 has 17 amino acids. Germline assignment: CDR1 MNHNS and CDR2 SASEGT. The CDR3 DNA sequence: TGTGCCAGCAGTGAAGCGCAAGCGGGGATTTACCGGGAGACCCAGTACTTC. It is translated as CASSEAQAGIYRETQYF.

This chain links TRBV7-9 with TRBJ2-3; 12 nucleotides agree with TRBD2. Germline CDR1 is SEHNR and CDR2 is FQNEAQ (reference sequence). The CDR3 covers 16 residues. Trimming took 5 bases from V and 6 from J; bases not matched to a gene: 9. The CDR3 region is CASSDTTSGSGDTQYF. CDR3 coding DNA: TGTGCCAGCAGCGACACGACTAGCGGGAGCGGGGATACGCAGTATTTT.

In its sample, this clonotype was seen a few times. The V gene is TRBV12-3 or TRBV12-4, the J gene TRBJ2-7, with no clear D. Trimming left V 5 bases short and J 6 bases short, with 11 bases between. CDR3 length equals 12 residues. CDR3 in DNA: TGTGCCAGCAGTCCCGGCCGCTCCGAGCAGTACTTC. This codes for CASSPGRSEQYF.

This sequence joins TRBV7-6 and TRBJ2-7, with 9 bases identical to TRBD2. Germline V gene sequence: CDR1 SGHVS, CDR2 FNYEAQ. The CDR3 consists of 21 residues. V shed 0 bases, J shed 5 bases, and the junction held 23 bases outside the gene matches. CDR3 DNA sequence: TGTGCCAGCAGCTTAGCGCCTTCCGGGGGCGGGAGAATAGCGGGAGTGGACGAGCAGTACTTC. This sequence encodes CASSLAPSGGGRIAGVDEQYF.

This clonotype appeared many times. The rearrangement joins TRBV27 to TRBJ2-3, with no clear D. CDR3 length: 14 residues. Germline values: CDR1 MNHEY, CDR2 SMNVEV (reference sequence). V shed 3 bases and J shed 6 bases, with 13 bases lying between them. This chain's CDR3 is CASSLVPAWDTQYF. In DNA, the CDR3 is TGTGCCAGCAGTTTGGTACCAGCATGGGATACGCAGTATTTT.

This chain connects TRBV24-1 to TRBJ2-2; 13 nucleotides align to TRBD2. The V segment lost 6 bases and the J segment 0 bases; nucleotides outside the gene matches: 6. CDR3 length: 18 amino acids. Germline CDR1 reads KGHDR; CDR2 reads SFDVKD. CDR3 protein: CATSFGLAGATNTGELFF. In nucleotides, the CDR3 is TGTGCCACCAGTTTTGGACTAGCGGGAGCCACGAACACCGGGGAGCTGTTTTTT.

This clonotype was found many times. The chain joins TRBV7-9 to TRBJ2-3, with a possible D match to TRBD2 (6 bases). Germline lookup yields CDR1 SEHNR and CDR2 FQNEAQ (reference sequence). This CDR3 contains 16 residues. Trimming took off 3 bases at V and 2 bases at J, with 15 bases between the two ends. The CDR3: CASSFLTSMVTDTQYF. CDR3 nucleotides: TGTGCCAGCAGCTTCTTGACTAGTATGGTCACAGATACGCAGTATTTT.

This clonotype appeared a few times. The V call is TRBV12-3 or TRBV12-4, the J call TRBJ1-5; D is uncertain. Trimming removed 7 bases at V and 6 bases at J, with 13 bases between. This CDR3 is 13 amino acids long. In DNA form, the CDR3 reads TGTGCCAGCACAGGCGGGGTTGGTCAGCCCCAGCATTTT. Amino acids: CASTGGVGQPQHF.

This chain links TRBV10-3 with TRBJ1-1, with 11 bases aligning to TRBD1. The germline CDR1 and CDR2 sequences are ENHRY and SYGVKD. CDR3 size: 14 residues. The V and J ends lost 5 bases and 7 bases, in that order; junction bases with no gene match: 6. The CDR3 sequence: CAISTGQGANEAFF. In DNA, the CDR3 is TGTGCCATCAGTACCGGACAGGGGGCTAATGAAGCTTTCTTT.

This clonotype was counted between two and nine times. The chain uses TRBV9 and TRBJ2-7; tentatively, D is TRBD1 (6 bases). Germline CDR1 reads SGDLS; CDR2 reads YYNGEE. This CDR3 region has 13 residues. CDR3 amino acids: CVQGAGVPYEQYF. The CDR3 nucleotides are TGTGTACAAGGGGCAGGGGTTCCCTACGAGCAGTACTTC.